Listed below are T cell receptor beta chains from one sample, sequenced in a study of control samples from healthy donors and cancer patients. Clones were sequenced by immunoSEQ multiplex PCR, and TCRdb holds only the in-frame ones, with some missing. The sample lists roughly 170,000 clones, approximately 86% seen once, with under 5% in the top ten. Source material: blood. The receptors were gathered from a woman in her thirties in good health. Each CDR3 is given with its conserved first and last residue. Fields, in order: J gene, V gene, D gene, clone size, CDR3 DNA, CDR3 protein. D genes are given only for firm matches. Rows give clone size only sometimes, using once, few, many, or a class for an expanded clone.

J gene: TRBJ2-2; V gene: TRBV9; D gene: TRBD1; clone size: many; CDR3 DNA: TGTGCCAGCAGCGGGACAGGGGGCGCCGGGGAGCTGTTTTTT; CDR3 protein: CASSGTGGAGELFF
J gene: TRBJ1-2; V gene: TRBV23-1; D gene: TRBD1; clone size: NA; CDR3 DNA: TGCGCCAGCCCCTTGGACAGGGGGGAGGGCTACACCTTC; CDR3 protein: CASPLDRGEGYTF
J gene: TRBJ1-6; V gene: TRBV14; D gene: TRBD1; clone size: NA; CDR3 DNA: TGTGCCAGCAGCCACCGACTCTTAGGGACAGGGGGACATAATTCACCCCTCCACTTT; CDR3 protein: CASSHRLLGTGGHNSPLHF
J gene: TRBJ2-4; V gene: TRBV3-1/TRBV3-2; D gene: NA; clone size: once; CDR3 DNA: TGTGCCAGCAGCCCTGGAGACAGACTAGCCAAAAACATTCAGTACTTC; CDR3 protein: CASSPGDRLAKNIQYF
J gene: TRBJ2-1; V gene: TRBV24-1; D gene: NA; clone size: once; CDR3 DNA: TGTGCCACCGCGGGACACCCTTACAATGAGCAGTTCTTC; CDR3 protein: CATAGHPYNEQFF
J gene: TRBJ2-7; V gene: TRBV27; D gene: NA; clone size: NA; CDR3 DNA: TGTGCCAGCAGTTTCCCTAACAGGGAACACTACGAGCAGTACTTC; CDR3 protein: CASSFPNREHYEQYF
J gene: TRBJ1-2; V gene: TRBV9; D gene: NA; clone size: NA; CDR3 DNA: TGTGCCAGCAGCCTCGTTCAGTCCAATGGCTACACCTTC; CDR3 protein: CASSLVQSNGYTF
J gene: TRBJ2-2; V gene: TRBV24-1; D gene: NA; clone size: once; CDR3 DNA: TGTGCCACCAGTGTGGAGGGGGCGTCGGCCGGGGAGCTGTTTTTT; CDR3 protein: CATSVEGASAGELFF
J gene: TRBJ2-3; V gene: TRBV2; D gene: NA; clone size: NA; CDR3 DNA: TGTGCCAGCAGTGACCGGGTTCCAAGCACAGATACGCAGTATTTT; CDR3 protein: CASSDRVPSTDTQYF
J gene: TRBJ1-2; V gene: TRBV28; D gene: NA; clone size: NA; CDR3 DNA: TGTGCCAGCAGTTTGTGGATCCCCTATGGCTACACCTTC; CDR3 protein: CASSLWIPYGYTF
J gene: TRBJ1-4; V gene: TRBV6-5; D gene: TRBD1; clone size: NA; CDR3 DNA: TGTGCCAGCAGTCGTCACAGGGGGTTTAATGAAAAACTGTTTTTT; CDR3 protein: CASSRHRGFNEKLFF
J gene: TRBJ2-1; V gene: TRBV7-2; D gene: TRBD2; clone size: NA; CDR3 DNA: TGTGCCAGCAGCACTAGCGGGGCAACCTACAATGAGCAGTTCTTC; CDR3 protein: CASSTSGATYNEQFF
J gene: TRBJ2-5; V gene: TRBV5-1; D gene: NA; clone size: NA; CDR3 DNA: TGCGCCAGCAGCTTGGGGCTTAGAGGGACCCAGTACTTC; CDR3 protein: CASSLGLRGTQYF
J gene: TRBJ2-2; V gene: TRBV4-1; D gene: TRBD2; clone size: once; CDR3 DNA: TGCGCCAGCAGCCCCATAGCGGGAGTCGGTCGGGAGCTGTTTTTT; CDR3 protein: CASSPIAGVGRELFF